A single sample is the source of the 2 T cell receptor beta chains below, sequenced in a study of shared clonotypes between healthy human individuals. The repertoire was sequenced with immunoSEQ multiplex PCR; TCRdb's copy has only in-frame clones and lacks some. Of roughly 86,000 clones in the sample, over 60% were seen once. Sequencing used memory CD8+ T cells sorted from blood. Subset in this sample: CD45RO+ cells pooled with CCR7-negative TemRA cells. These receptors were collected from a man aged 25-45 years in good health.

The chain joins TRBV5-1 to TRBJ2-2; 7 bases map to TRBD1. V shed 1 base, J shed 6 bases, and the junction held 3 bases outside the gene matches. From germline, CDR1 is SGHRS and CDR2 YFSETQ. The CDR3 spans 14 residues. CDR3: CASSLLTGSGELFF. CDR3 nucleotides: TGCGCCAGCAGCTTGTTGACAGGGTCCGGGGAGCTGTTTTTT.

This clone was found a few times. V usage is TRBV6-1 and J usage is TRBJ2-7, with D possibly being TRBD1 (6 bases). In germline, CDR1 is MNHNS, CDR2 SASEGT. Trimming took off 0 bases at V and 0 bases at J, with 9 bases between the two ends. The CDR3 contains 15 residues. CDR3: CASSEALDSSYEQYF. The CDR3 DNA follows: TGTGCCAGCAGTGAAGCGCTGGACAGCTCCTACGAGCAGTACTTC.